This T cell receptor beta chain originates from a study of blood T cell repertoires in COVID-19. Assay used: immunoSEQ multiplex PCR; TCRdb lists only in-frame clones, some missing. The table has 200,000 or so clones, 80% to 90% seen once; the top ten hold around 10%. The CDR3 runs 14 residues. The germline V gene has CDR1 SEHNR and CDR2 FQNEAQ (reference sequence). V was shortened by 5 bases and J by 3 bases, with 13 bases between the two germline ends. The V call is TRBV7-9, the J call TRBJ2-5, with TRBD1 as a possible D gene (6 bases). Sequenced sample: peripheral blood. This receptor was identified in an elderly woman with COVID-19, enrolled during active disease. The CDR3 spells CASSLGQNKETQYF. The CDR3 nucleotides are TGTGCCAGCAGCCTCGGACAGAACAAAGAGACCCAGTACTTC.